The T cell receptor (beta chain) under discussion was sequenced for a study of cytomegalovirus exposure and HLA in healthy donors. Germline CDR1 reads GTSNPN; CDR2 reads SVGIG (reference sequence). V shed 2 bases and J shed 8 bases, with 15 bases lying between them. The CDR3 is 13 amino acids. Overall study findings and caveats: There were 160 or so TCR beta chains listed as cytomegalovirus-associated. Most TCR sequences were rare, but some public TCRs occurred in many donors.

Profiling relied on immunoSEQ multiplex PCR, and the TCRdb table lists in-frame clones only, not all of them. The data contain 150,000 to 200,000 clones, 84% of them singletons. Separation from the approximately 710-subject first cohort characterized the 120-subject validation cohort, to which the donors belonged. With regard to this clone: Antigen unknown.

The V gene is TRBV30, the J gene TRBJ1-2; D uncertain. The sample taken for sequencing was PBMCs. This receptor was taken from a man between 18 and 29 years old in good health and CMV-seropositive. CDR3 nucleotides: TGTGCCTGGAGTCTCTCCGGCGGCGGGGGCTACACCTTC. Its protein is CAWSLSGGGGYTF.